These 29 T cell receptor beta chains were all obtained from the same sample, sequenced in a study of tumor-infiltrating lymphocytes in oesophageal squamous cell carcinoma. TCRdb fed the PCR reads into MiXCR, producing one record per CDR3 protein. The sample has under 20,000 distinct CDR3 sequences; roughly two fifths are singletons. What was sequenced was esophageal tumor tissue. These receptors originate from a male donor with esophageal squamous cell carcinoma.

This clonotype was counted ten times or more. Just one base apart from a much larger clone, this may be a read error. The chain is built from TRBV6-1 and TRBJ2-7; possible D gene TRBD2, 5 bases. Trimming stripped 5 bases from V and 7 bases from J, with 24 bases between. CDR1 is MNHNS, CDR2 SASEGT, per germline. This CDR3 is 16 amino acids long. The CDR3 is CASSPKGAEFNNEQYF. CDR3 nucleotide sequence: TGTGCCAGCAGTCCTAAGGGAGCGGAGTTTAACAATGAGCAGTACTTC.

The gene calls are TRBV7-2 and TRBJ2-3; 8 nucleotides line up with TRBD2. Germline CDR1 is SGHTA and CDR2 is FQGNSA. The V segment lost 5 bases and the J segment 0 bases; nucleotides outside the gene matches: 4. This CDR3 has 15 amino acids. CDR3 nucleotide sequence: TGTGCCAGCAGCCGACTAGCGACTAGCACAGATACGCAGTATTTT. Translation gives CASSRLATSTDTQYF. The entire variable domain, with the rest obtained from reference TRBV7-2 and TRBJ2-3, is as follows: GAGVSQSPSNKVTEKGKDVELRCDPISGHTALYWYRQSLGQGLEFLIYFQGNSAPDKSGLPSDRFSAERTGGSVSTLTIQRTQQEDSAVYLCASSRLATSTDTQYFGPGTRLTVL.

This chain links TRBV14 with TRBJ2-2; D may be TRBD1 or TRBD2 (5 bases each). V lost 4 bases and J lost 3, with 9 bases in between. CDR3 size: 14 residues. Germline V gene lookup returns CDR1 SGHDN and CDR2 FVKESK. This CDR3 reads CASSPGPYTGELFF. The CDR3, as DNA: TGTGCCAGCAGCCCGGGACCGTACACCGGGGAGCTGTTTTTT.

The rearrangement joins TRBV6-2 or TRBV6-3 to TRBJ1-2, with 7 bases fitting TRBD1. Per germline, CDR1 MNHEY and CDR2 SVGEGT. With V trimmed by 4 bases and J by 5 bases, 22 bases remained unmatched. This CDR3 comprises 19 residues. CDR3 sequence: CASSSGAGQRGYMSYGYTF. DNA for the CDR3: TGTGCCAGCAGTTCTGGAGCGGGACAGCGAGGATATATGTCATATGGCTACACCTTC.

This clonotype has at least ten counts. The J gene is TRBJ2-1, the V gene TRBV5-5, with 14 bases fitting TRBD2. J lost 4 bases, V lost 4 bases, and 16 bases had no gene match. The CDR3 loop spans 20 amino acids. CDR1 is SGHKS and CDR2 is YYEKEE in the germline V gene (reference sequence). CDR3 coding DNA: TGTGCCAGCAGCCCAGGACGACTAGCGGGGGGGCTGACTGGGTACAATGAGCAGTTCTTC. Encoded protein: CASSPGRLAGGLTGYNEQFF.

The genes are TRBV7-6 and TRBJ2-2; 7 bases are shared with TRBD2. The CDR3 runs to 17 residues. Germline CDR1 SGHVS, CDR2 FNYEAQ. V shed 1 base, J shed 1 base, and the junction held 6 bases outside the gene matches. The CDR3 region has the DNA TGTGCCAGCAGCTTAGGAGCTAGCGGAGTGAACACCGGGGAGCTGTTTTTT. The encoded protein is CASSLGASGVNTGELFF.

This clonotype ranks as large. The V call is TRBV27, the J call TRBJ2-7, with TRBD1 matching 7 bases. This CDR3 is built from 14 residues. Germline V gene lookup returns CDR1 MNHEY and CDR2 SMNVEV (reference sequence). V gave up 4 bases and J gave up 2 bases; unmatched junction bases: 5. The CDR3, as DNA: TGTGCCAGCAGTTCCGGGACAGTGACCTACGAGCAGTACTTC. Translated: CASSSGTVTYEQYF.

Regarding this clonotype: This may be a read error, as it is one base from a much larger clone. The chain combines TRBV6-4 with TRBJ2-2; D is undetermined. There are 14 residues in the CDR3. Trimming removed 7 bases from V and 2 bases from J, with 11 bases in between. Per germline, CDR1 MRHNA and CDR2 SNTAGT. CDR3 residues: CASNEIVNTGELFF. The CDR3 region has the DNA TGTGCCAGCAATGAAATAGTTAACACCGGGGAGCTGTTTTTT.

The table lists this clonotype with many counts. The rearrangement joins TRBV5-1 to TRBJ2-5, with D tentatively TRBD1 or TRBD2 (5 bases each). This CDR3 spans 17 amino acids. In germline, CDR1 is SGHRS, CDR2 YFSETQ. Trimming pared 3 bases from V and 5 bases from J, leaving 23 bases between. The CDR3 nucleotides read TGCGCCAGCAGCTCTACCCTGGGACGGGGACGAGAGGAGACCCAGTACTTC. Translated, it gives CASSSTLGRGREETQYF.

With regard to this clonotype: Because the CDR3 is missing its conserved closing phenylalanine or tryptophan, this is likely a read error. The limits of the CDR3 on the DNA are not certain, so only TCRdb's listed CDR3 is given. The rearrangement joins TRBV4-1 to TRBJ2-6. CDR1 is MGHRA and CDR2 is YSYEKL in the germline V gene. Ends included, the CDR3 has 11 residues. The CDR3: CASRQDEHAFS.

Within the sample, this clonotype is medium-sized. The V gene is TRBV7-2, the J gene TRBJ2-5; 7 nucleotides align to TRBD1. Trimming took 5 bases from V and 4 from J; bases not matched to a gene: 13. The CDR3 extends over 16 amino acids. Germline CDR1 and CDR2: SGHTA and FQGNSA. CDR3 nucleotide sequence: TGTGCCAGCAGCCCTGGGGCAGGGGGTAGTGTAGAGACCCAGTACTTC. Its translation is CASSPGAGGSVETQYF.

Comments on this clonotype: It may be a read error: a sequence one base away is much more abundant. This chain uses TRBV19 with TRBJ1-4, with TRBD1 matching 9 bases. The CDR3 contains 12 residues. Trimming cost V 6 bases and J 14 bases; bases outside gene matches: 7. The germline CDR1 and CDR2 sequences are LNHDA and SQIVND (reference sequence). CDR3 in DNA: TGTGCCAGTAGCCGGCGGGACAGGGATCTGTTTTTT. Its protein is CASSRRDRDLFF.

In regard to this clonotype: Being one base from a much bigger clone, this may be a read error. The rearrangement links TRBV5-5 to TRBJ2-3, with D unresolved. The length of the CDR3 is 13 residues. Trimming removed 5 bases from V and 0 bases from J, with 7 bases in between. Germline CDR1 reads SGHKS; CDR2 reads YYEKEE (reference sequence). The CDR3 sequence: CASRPYSTDTQYF. CDR3 coding DNA: TGTGCCAGCAGACCGTACAGCACAGATACGCAGTATTTT.

In its sample, this clonotype was seen a few times. This chain uses TRBV7-6 with TRBJ2-7; D is perhaps TRBD2 (6 bases). The DNA end lines up better with TRBJ2-1; the J call may be wrong. The CDR3 is 13 amino acids. Germline V gene sequence: CDR1 SGHVS, CDR2 FNYEAQ. The CDR3 DNA reads TGTGCCAGCAGCCTGACTAGAGGGGATGAGCAGTTCTTC. This encodes CASSLTRGDEQFF.

This clonotype appeared many times. V and J are TRBV11-2 and TRBJ2-5; D remains ambiguous. The CDR3 runs 15 residues. CDR1 is SGHAT, CDR2 FQNNGV, per germline. Between the trimmed V and J ends, which lost 1 base and 5 bases, there was a span of 14 bases. The CDR3 region is CASSLGFGRRETQYF. In DNA, the CDR3 is TGTGCCAGCAGCTTAGGGTTCGGGCGCCGGGAGACCCAGTACTTC. Full variable domain (rest looked up from reference TRBV11-2 and TRBJ2-5): EAGVAQSPRYKIIEKRQSVAFWCNPISGHATLYWYQQILGQGPKLLIQFQNNGVVDDSQLPKDRFSAERLKGVDSTLKIQPAKLEDSAVYLCASSLGFGRRETQYFGPGTRLLVL.

CDR3 loop: CASSYLGTRLQYF. In nucleotides, the CDR3 is TGTGCCAGCAGTTACCTAGGGACTAGGTTGCAGTATTTT. The rearrangement uses TRBV6-2 or TRBV6-3 and TRBJ2-3; 8 positions match TRBD2. Unmatched junction bases numbered 6, after V lost 2 bases and J lost 11 bases. This CDR3 spans 13 amino acids. Germline CDR1 reads MNHEY; CDR2 reads SVGEGT.

The CDR3, as DNA: TGTGCCAGCAGTTTGGGATCGGGGGACCGTGGCTACACCTTC. Its protein product is CASSLGSGDRGYTF. The chain carries TRBV28 and TRBJ1-2; a weak D match, TRBD1 (5 bases). The CDR3 is 14 amino acids. The V gene lost 3 bases and the J gene lost 7 bases, with 15 bases spanning the gap. Germline assignment: CDR1 MDHEN and CDR2 SYDVKM.

Relative to its sample, this clonotype is medium-sized. A single base separates this from a much larger clone, so it may be a read error. The CDR3 loop reads CASSPGQDYNEQYF. The CDR3 region has the DNA TGTGCCAGCAGTCCGGGACAGGACTACAATGAGCAGTACTTC. The rearrangement joins TRBV12-3 or TRBV12-4 to TRBJ2-7; 8 positions match TRBD1. The CDR3 totals 14 residues. Losses at the gene ends were 5 bases for V and 7 bases for J; bases not matched to a gene: 10.

The CDR3 DNA reads TGTGCCAGCAGCCTAATCGGGGCTAAAAGGGGGGAGACCCAGTACTTC. It yields the protein CASSLIGAKRGETQYF. The chain carries TRBV6-1 and TRBJ2-5; TRBD1 might be the D (6 bases). Trimming shortened V by 6 bases and J by 5 bases, and 22 bases separated the two germline ends. Germline V gives CDR1 MNHNS, CDR2 SASEGT. The CDR3 runs 16 residues.

At least ten counts were recorded for this clonotype. The V call is TRBV6-1, the J call TRBJ2-2; a possible D gene is TRBD2 (5 bases). CDR1 is MNHNS, CDR2 SASEGT, per germline. The CDR3 length is 13 residues. V was cut by 6 bases and J by 4 bases, with 9 bases left in between. The CDR3 sequence: CASRSEVTGELFF. The CDR3 DNA sequence: TGTGCCAGCAGGTCGGAGGTCACCGGGGAGCTGTTTTTT.

This clonotype was seen a few times. The chain is built from TRBV5-1 and TRBJ1-2; D remains ambiguous. This CDR3 has 17 residues. Germline V gene lookup returns CDR1 SGHRS and CDR2 YFSETQ. V lost 3 bases, J lost 0 bases, and 18 bases lay in between. Here the CDR3 reads CASSSGTLPTANYGYTF. CDR3 in DNA: TGCGCCAGCAGCTCCGGCACCCTCCCAACGGCTAACTATGGCTACACCTTC.

This sequence joins TRBV19 and TRBJ1-5; D not resolved. In germline, CDR1 is LNHDA, CDR2 SQIVND (reference sequence). The V gene lost 0 bases and the J gene lost 11 bases, with 14 bases spanning the gap. This CDR3 is 14 amino acids long. CDR3 in DNA: TGTGCCAGTAGTATAGAGGCAGCCTCTCGGGCCCAGCATTTT. Translating it yields CASSIEAASRAQHF.

This clonotype was recorded many times. This rearrangement joins TRBV7-3 to TRBJ2-2, with a possible D match to TRBD2 (5 bases). CDR1 and CDR2 from the germline V gene are SGHTA and FQGTGA. The CDR3 loop spans 16 amino acids. V was cut by 2 bases and J by 5 bases, with 15 bases left in between. CDR3 sequence: CASSLFPLRETGELFF. The CDR3 DNA is TGTGCCAGCAGCTTATTTCCCCTGAGGGAAACCGGGGAGCTGTTTTTT.

This clonotype was found many times. The chain uses TRBV24-1 and TRBJ2-6; tentatively, D is TRBD1 (5 bases). Per germline, CDR1 KGHDR and CDR2 SFDVKD. Trimming cost V 2 bases and J 0 bases, with 10 bases left between them. There are 17 residues in the CDR3. The CDR3 DNA sequence: TGTGCCACCAGTGATTCGACAGCCGTCTCTGGGGCCAACGTCCTGACTTTC. This encodes CATSDSTAVSGANVLTF.

This clonotype was recorded at least ten times. The chain combines TRBV7-6 with TRBJ2-7; no reliable D call. The V end lost 1 base, the J end lost 7 bases, and 8 bases lay between the germline ends. The CDR3 is made up of 12 amino acids. Germline V lookup: CDR1 SGHVS, CDR2 FNYEAQ. CDR3 bases: TGTGCCAGCAGCTTAGAAAGGAATGAGCAGTACTTC. Its protein is CASSLERNEQYF.

The chain couples TRBV6-8 to TRBJ2-1; 10 bases are a match to TRBD2. The J call may not be correct, given that the DNA end is closer to TRBJ2-7. CDR1 and CDR2 (germline): MNHGY, SAAAGT. This CDR3 has 19 residues. The DNA for the CDR3 is TGTGCCAGCAGTTACTCGAGCCTAGCGGGGGCACATAGCACAGATACGCAGTACTTC. Translation gives CASSYSSLAGAHSTDTQYF.

This clonotype was counted many times. V gene TRBV6-1 combines with J gene TRBJ1-3; no reliable D call. Trimming took off 1 base at V and 4 bases at J, with 8 bases between the two ends. CDR1 and CDR2 (germline): MNHNS, SASEGT. The CDR3 consists of 14 residues. The CDR3 sequence is CASSEVGSGNTIYF. The CDR3 coding sequence is TGTGCCAGCAGTGAAGTGGGCTCCGGAAACACCATATATTTT.

This clonotype was seen many times. V gene TRBV6-5 combines with J gene TRBJ2-4, with D possibly being TRBD2 (6 bases). Trimming took 0 bases from V and 13 from J, leaving 16 bases between them. CDR1 MNHEY and CDR2 SVGAGI come from the germline V gene. The CDR3 consists of 14 residues. This chain's CDR3 is CASSYSDYRNEQYF. The CDR3 coding sequence is TGTGCCAGCAGTTACTCGGACTACCGAAATGAGCAGTACTTC.

The rearrangement links TRBV7-6 to TRBJ2-1; D call uncertain. V lost 2 bases, J lost 12 bases, and 8 bases lay in between. This CDR3 has 11 residues. CDR1 is SGHVS, CDR2 FNYEAQ, per germline. The CDR3 sequence: CASSLTIWQFF. Written as DNA, the CDR3 is TGTGCCAGCAGCTTAACAATCTGGCAGTTCTTC.